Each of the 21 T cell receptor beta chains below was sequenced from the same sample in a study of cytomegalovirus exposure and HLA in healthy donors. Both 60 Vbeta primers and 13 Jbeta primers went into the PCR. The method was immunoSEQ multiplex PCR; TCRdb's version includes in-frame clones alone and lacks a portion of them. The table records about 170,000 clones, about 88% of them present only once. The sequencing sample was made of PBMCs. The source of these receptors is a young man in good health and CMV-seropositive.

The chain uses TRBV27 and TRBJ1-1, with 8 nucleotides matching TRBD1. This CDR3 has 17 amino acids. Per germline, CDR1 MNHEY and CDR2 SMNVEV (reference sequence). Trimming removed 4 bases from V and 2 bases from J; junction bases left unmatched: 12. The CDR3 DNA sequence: TGTGCCAGCAGTTCAAATCGACAGGGGCGGGGCAACACTGAAGCTTTCTTT. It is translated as CASSSNRQGRGNTEAFF.

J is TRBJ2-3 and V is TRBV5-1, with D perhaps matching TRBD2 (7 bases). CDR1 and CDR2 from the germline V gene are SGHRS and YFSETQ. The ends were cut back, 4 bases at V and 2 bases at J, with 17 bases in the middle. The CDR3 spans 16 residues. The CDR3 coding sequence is TGCGCCAGCAGCCCCGGCCGGGGGGCGACCACAGATACGCAGTATTTT. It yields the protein CASSPGRGATTDTQYF. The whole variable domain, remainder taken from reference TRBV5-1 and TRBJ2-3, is KAGVTQTPRYLIKTRGQQVTLSCSPISGHRSVSWYQQTPGQGLQFLFEYFSETQRNKGNFPGRFSGRQFSNSRSEMNVSTLELGDSALYLCASSPGRGATTDTQYFGPGTRLTVL.

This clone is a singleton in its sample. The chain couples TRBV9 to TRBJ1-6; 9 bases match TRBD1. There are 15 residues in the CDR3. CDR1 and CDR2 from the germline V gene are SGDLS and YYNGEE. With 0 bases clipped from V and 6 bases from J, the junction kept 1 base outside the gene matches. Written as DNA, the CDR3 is TGTGCCAGCAGCGTAGGGGACAGGGTTAATTCACCCCTCCACTTT. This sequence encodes CASSVGDRVNSPLHF.

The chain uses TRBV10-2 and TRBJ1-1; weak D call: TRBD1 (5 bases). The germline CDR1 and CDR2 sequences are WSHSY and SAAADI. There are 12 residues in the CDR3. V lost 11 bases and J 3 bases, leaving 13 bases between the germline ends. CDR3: CAARGDYTEAFF. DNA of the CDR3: TGCGCCGCACGGGGGGATTACACTGAAGCTTTCTTT.

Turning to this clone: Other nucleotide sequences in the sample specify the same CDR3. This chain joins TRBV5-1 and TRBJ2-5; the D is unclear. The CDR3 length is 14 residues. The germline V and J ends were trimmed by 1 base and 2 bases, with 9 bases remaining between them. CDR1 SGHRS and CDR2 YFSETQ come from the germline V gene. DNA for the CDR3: TGCGCCAGCAGCTTGTTGGCAGGACAAGAGACCCAGTACTTC. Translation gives CASSLLAGQETQYF.

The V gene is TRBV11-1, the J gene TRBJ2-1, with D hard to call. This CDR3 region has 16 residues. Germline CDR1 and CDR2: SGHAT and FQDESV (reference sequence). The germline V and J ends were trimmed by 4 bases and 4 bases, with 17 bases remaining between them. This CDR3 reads CASSSKPVNEYNEQFF. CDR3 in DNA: TGTGCCAGCAGCTCCAAACCGGTAAACGAATACAATGAGCAGTTCTTC.

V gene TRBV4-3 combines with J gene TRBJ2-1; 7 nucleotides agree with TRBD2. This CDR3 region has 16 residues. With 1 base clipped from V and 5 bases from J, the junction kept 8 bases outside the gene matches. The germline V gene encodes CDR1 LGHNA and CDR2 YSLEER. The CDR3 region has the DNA TGCGCCAGCAGCCAAGGAACGGCGCGGGGGAACAATGAGCAGTTCTTC. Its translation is CASSQGTARGNNEQFF.

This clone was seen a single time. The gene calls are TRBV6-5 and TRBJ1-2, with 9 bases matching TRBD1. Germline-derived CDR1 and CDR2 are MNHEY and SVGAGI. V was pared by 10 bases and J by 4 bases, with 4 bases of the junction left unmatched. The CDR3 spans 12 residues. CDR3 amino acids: CATGQGPYGYTF. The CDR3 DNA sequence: TGTGCCACTGGACAGGGGCCCTATGGCTACACCTTC.

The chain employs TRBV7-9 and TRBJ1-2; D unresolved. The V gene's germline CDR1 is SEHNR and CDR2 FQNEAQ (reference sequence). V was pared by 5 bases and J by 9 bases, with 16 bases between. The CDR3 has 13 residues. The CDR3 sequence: CASSPTGFLSYTF. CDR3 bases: TGTGCCAGCAGCCCAACGGGGTTTCTTAGCTACACCTTC.

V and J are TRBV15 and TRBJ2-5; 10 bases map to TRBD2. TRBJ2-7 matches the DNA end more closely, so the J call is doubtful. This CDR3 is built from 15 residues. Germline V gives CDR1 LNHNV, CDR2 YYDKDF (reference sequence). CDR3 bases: TGTGCCACCAGCCCACGGACTAGCGGATCCTACGAGCAGTACTTC. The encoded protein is CATSPRTSGSYEQYF.

As DNA, the CDR3 is TGTGCCAGCAGACTAGCGGGGCCGGAGACCCAGTACTTC. It specifies CASRLAGPETQYF. The chain links TRBV6-1 to TRBJ2-5; 10 bases match TRBD2. Germline loops: CDR1 MNHNS, CDR2 SASEGT. The CDR3 is 13 residues long. The V gene end was trimmed by 6 bases and the J gene end by 5 bases; junction bases not matched to a gene: 3.

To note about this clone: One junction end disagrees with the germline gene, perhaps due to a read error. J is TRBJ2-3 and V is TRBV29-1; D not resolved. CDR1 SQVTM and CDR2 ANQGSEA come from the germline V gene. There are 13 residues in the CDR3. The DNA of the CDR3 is TGCAGCGTCGAAGACGGTCTTGAGGATACGCAGTATTTT. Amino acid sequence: CSVEDGLEDTQYF.

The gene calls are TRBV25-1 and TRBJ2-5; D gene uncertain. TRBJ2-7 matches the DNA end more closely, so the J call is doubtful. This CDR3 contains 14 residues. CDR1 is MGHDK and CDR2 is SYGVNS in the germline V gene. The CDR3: CASSELLTPYEQYF. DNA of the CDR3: TGTGCCAGCAGTGAATTACTAACCCCCTACGAGCAGTACTTC.

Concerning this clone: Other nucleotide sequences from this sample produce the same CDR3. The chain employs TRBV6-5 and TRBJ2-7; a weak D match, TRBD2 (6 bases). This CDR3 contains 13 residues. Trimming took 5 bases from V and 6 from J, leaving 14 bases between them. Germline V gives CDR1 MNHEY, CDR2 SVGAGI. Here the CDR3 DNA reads TGTGCCAGCAGTCCGGGACTCCTTGGCGAGCAGTACTTC. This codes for CASSPGLLGEQYF.

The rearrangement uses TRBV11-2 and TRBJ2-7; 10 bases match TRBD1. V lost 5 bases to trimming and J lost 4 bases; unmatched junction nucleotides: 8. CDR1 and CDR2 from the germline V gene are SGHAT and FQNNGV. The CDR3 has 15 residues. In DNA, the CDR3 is TGTGCCAGCAGCATAAACCGGGACAGGGGTTACGAGCAGTACTTC. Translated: CASSINRDRGYEQYF.

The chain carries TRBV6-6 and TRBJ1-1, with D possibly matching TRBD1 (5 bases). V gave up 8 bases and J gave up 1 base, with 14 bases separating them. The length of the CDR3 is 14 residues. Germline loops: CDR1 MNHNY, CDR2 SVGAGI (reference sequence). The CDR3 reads CASGPGDPNTEAFF. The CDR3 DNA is TGTGCCAGCGGACCGGGGGATCCGAACACTGAAGCTTTCTTT.

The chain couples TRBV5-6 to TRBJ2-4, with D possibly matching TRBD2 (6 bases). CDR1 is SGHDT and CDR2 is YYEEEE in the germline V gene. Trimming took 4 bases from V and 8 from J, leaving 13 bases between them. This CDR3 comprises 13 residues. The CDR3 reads CASSAGGTDIQYF. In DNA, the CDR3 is TGTGCCAGCAGCGCCGGCGGGACGGACATTCAGTACTTC.

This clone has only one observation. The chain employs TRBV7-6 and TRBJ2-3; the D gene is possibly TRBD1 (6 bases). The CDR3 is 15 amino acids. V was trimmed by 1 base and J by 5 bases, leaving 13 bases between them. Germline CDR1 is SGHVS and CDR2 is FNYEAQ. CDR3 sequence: CASSLGHRDKDTQYF. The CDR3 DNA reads TGTGCCAGCAGCTTAGGCCACAGGGACAAAGATACGCAGTATTTT.

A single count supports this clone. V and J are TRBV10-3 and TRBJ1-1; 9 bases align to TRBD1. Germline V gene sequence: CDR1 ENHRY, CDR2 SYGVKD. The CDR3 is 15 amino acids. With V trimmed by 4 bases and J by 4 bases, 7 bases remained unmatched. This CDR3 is CAISGDRALGTEAFF. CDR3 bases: TGTGCCATCAGTGGGGACAGGGCTCTGGGCACTGAAGCTTTCTTT.

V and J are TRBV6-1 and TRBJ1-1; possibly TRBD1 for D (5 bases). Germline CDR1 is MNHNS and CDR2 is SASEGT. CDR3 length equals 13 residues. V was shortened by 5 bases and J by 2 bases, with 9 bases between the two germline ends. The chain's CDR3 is CASSSGTNTEAFF. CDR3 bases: TGTGCCAGCAGTTCCGGGACTAACACTGAAGCTTTCTTT.

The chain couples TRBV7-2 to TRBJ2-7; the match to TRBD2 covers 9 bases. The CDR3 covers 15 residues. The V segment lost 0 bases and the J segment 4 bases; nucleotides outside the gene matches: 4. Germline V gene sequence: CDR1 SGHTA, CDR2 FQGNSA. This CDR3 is CASSLARGGLYEQYF. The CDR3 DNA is TGTGCCAGCAGCTTAGCGCGGGGGGGGCTGTACGAGCAGTACTTC.